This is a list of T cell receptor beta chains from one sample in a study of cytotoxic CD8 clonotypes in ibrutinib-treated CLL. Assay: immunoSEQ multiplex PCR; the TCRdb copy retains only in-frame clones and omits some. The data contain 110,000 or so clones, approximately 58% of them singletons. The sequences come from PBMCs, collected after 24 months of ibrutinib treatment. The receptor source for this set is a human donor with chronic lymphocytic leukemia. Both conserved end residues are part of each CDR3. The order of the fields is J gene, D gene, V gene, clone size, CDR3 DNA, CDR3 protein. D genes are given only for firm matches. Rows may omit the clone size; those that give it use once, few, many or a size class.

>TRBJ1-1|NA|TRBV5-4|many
TGTGCCAGCAGCCCAACCCCGGGAGCAAACACTGAAGCTTTCTTT
CASSPTPGANTEAFF
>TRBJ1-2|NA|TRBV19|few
TGTGCCAGTAGTATAGGAGGGCAGGGAAGGACTGGCTACACCTTC
CASSIGGQGRTGYTF
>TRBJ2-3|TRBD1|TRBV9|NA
TGTGCCAGCAGCCCCACCGGGGGACAGGGAACAGATACGCAGTATTTT
CASSPTGGQGTDTQYF
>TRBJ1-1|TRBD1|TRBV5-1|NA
TGCGCCAGCAGCAGGGGACAGGGGCATGATGAAGCTTTCTTT
CASSRGQGHDEAFF
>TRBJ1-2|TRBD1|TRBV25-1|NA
TGTGCCAGCAGCTCAGGACAGGGGCAGAGATATGGCTACACCTTC
CASSSGQGQRYGYTF
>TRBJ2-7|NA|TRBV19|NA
TGTGCCAGTAGTCGGGAACATACCTACGAGCAGTACTTC
CASSREHTYEQYF
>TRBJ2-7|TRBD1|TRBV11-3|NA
TGTGCCAGCAGCGGGGGAATACAGGGGTGGGTGCAGTACTTC
CASSGGIQGWVQYF
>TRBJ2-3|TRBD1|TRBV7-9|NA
TGTGCCAGCAGCCCCCACAGGGGGAATGAAGATACGCAGTATTTT
CASSPHRGNEDTQYF
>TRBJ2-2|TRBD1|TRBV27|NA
TGTGCCAGCAGTTTAATCCCGACAGGGGGCACGGGGGAGCTGTTTTTT
CASSLIPTGGTGELFF
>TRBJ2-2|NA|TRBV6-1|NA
TGTGCCAGCAGCCTCGTAGGGGGGGAGCTGTTTTTT
CASSLVGGELFF